This T cell receptor (beta chain) derives from a study of beta chain features in type 1 diabetes. This clone was seen a handful of times. Its antigen is still unknown. The study reverse transcribed the entire isolated RNA, so it sequenced expressed TCRB transcripts. Using immunoSEQ multiplex PCR, the repertoire was profiled, and TCRdb retains in-frame clones only, with some absent. The sample records under 300,000 clones, 8% being singletons. Cell sorting via CD45RO/CCR7/CD25/CD127/CD95/CD27 was performed to obtain CD4+ naive, central memory, regulatory and stem cell-like memory cells. Study-level points and caveats: When Type 1 diabetes patients were examined, their TCRB CDR3s proved moderately but significantly shorter in all four CD4+ subsets. Patients with type 1 diabetes showed fewer VDJ junction insertions and more deletions.

From germline, CDR1 is LNHDA and CDR2 SQIVND (reference sequence). The V gene end was trimmed by 6 bases and the J gene end by 3 bases; junction bases not matched to a gene: 5. CDR3 length: 15 amino acids. This chain joins TRBV19 and TRBJ1-1; TRBD1 agrees at 12 bases. The TCR comes from a woman aged 18-29 years in good health. Sequenced sample: central memory CD4+ T cells from blood. This CDR3 is CASSGTGGRYTEAFF. CDR3 nucleotides: TGTGCCAGTAGCGGGACAGGGGGCAGGTACACTGAAGCTTTCTTT.